This note documents a single TCR beta chain sequence. This clonotype was seen at least ten times. Its antigen is unknown. No much larger clone exists at a distance of one base, and base qualities are not known. Graves' hyperthyroidism was defined as stable when no progression to ophthalmopathy occurred over 18 months of follow-up. Hyperthyroidism patients were newly diagnosed, with disease duration under 2 months, and aged 18 to 65 years. Exclusion was applied to patients with uncontrolled infections, other autoimmune diseases, pregnancy or lactation. Clinical symptoms, serum thyroxine and TRAb, thyroid ultrasound, and orbital computed tomography formed the basis for the diagnoses. PBMCs were separated from approximately 9.9 ml of fresh peripheral blood using Ficoll-Paque density gradient centrifugation. Trizol reagent was used to extract total RNA, and RNA quality was then checked on an Agilent 2100 Bioanalyzer.

The data are from a study of T cells in Graves' hyperthyroidism and ophthalmopathy (dated by TCRdb to about 2019). With respect to the entire study: Peripheral blood was collected at initial diagnosis, before any treatment. To identify distinguishing TCR V-J signatures, a discovery cohort of 90 to 100 patients was used, comprising some 43 with Graves' ophthalmopathy and 57 with stable Graves' hyperthyroidism. An independent validation cohort of under 20 hyperthyroidism patients and 17 patients who later progressed to ophthalmopathy tested prospective prediction of ophthalmopathy. The 90 to 100 discovery patients were randomly divided into training and test sets at a 7:3 ratio. In addition, the study compared T-cell repertoires in thyroid tissue and in blood from five or six Graves' hyperthyroidism patients. Following sampling, methimazole starting at 30 mg daily was given to hyperthyroidism patients, and high-dose intravenous methylprednisolone was given to ophthalmopathy patients. The paper describes TCR Vbeta CDR3 sequencing of fewer than 150 peripheral blood samples, made up of about 40 ophthalmopathy patients, more than 70 hyperthyroidism patients and about 17 progressor patients.

Amplification of TCR beta CDR3 regions was carried out from RNA transcripts. A first-round RT-PCR of the TCR CDR3 used the HTBI primer set with the Qiagen OneStep RT-PCR kit. Libraries were constructed in a second round of multiplex PCR, after which size selection and purification were performed. The libraries were sequenced on an Illumina HiSeq2000 using paired-end 100 bp reads. The source study handled its data this way. SOAPnuke was used to process the raw data, with reads discarded if the reads contained adapters or uncalled bases, had a mean Phred below 15, or lacked an exact constant-primer or identifier match. High-quality paired reads were merged using COPE v1.2.5, and each unique nucleotide sequence was defined as a clonotype. Clonotypes were aligned to IMGT TRBV, TRBD and TRBJ reference segments using MiTCR v1.1. The analysis was restricted to V-J combinations with a frequency above 0.0001, which together covered 99% to 99.2% of the repertoires. A TCS score was defined as the ratio between F50 (clonal expansion) and ExV (chaos), using BLOSUM62-based TCRdist between CDR3 peptides within each V-J. Welch's t-statistics and random forest reduced roughly 540 V-J features to 13, which were used in a naive Bayes classifier (R e1071). TCRdb reran the public reads through fastp at Q25 and MiXCR, keeping productive beta chains. Each entry is one CDR3 protein sequence, shown with its most common DNA and genes. TCRdb, rather than the study authors, made the V and J calls. Within this sample are a few hundred thousand distinct CDR3 sequences, with around 16% of them counted one time only. The ten largest account for around 6.6% of the sample.

Broad study findings and their caveats: Ophthalmopathy was separated from stable hyperthyroidism by a 13 V-J signature model, with around 90% sensitivity and around 81% specificity obtained in cross-validation and 80%/75% obtained in testing. No statistical method was used to fix the sample size in advance, and group allocation was not hidden from the investigators. Blood samples also contained most of the expanded thyroid clonotypes (frequency above 0.001), which suggests that blood repertoires may reflect thyroid immune responses. In validation, the model predicted progression to ophthalmopathy a median of roughly six months before onset, with about 71% sensitivity and 72.22% specificity.

The germline V end is reduced by 4 bases and the J end by 3 bases; junction bases left unmatched: 6. Including cysteine and phenylalanine, the CDR3 has 15 amino acids. Here the CDR3 DNA is all that survives: 45 bases in frame from base 1. Looking up the germline V gene yields CDR1 SGHRS and CDR2 YFSETQ. Sequencing was performed on blood. The V and J genes are TRBV5-1 and TRBJ2-3; TRBD1 fits 9 bases in the junction. The sequence came from a woman aged 30 to 39 with Graves' hyperthyroidism. The nucleotide sequence is given as TGCGCCAGCAGCCCAACCGGGACAGGGACAGATACGCAGTATTTT. This gives the protein CASSPTGTGTDTQYF.